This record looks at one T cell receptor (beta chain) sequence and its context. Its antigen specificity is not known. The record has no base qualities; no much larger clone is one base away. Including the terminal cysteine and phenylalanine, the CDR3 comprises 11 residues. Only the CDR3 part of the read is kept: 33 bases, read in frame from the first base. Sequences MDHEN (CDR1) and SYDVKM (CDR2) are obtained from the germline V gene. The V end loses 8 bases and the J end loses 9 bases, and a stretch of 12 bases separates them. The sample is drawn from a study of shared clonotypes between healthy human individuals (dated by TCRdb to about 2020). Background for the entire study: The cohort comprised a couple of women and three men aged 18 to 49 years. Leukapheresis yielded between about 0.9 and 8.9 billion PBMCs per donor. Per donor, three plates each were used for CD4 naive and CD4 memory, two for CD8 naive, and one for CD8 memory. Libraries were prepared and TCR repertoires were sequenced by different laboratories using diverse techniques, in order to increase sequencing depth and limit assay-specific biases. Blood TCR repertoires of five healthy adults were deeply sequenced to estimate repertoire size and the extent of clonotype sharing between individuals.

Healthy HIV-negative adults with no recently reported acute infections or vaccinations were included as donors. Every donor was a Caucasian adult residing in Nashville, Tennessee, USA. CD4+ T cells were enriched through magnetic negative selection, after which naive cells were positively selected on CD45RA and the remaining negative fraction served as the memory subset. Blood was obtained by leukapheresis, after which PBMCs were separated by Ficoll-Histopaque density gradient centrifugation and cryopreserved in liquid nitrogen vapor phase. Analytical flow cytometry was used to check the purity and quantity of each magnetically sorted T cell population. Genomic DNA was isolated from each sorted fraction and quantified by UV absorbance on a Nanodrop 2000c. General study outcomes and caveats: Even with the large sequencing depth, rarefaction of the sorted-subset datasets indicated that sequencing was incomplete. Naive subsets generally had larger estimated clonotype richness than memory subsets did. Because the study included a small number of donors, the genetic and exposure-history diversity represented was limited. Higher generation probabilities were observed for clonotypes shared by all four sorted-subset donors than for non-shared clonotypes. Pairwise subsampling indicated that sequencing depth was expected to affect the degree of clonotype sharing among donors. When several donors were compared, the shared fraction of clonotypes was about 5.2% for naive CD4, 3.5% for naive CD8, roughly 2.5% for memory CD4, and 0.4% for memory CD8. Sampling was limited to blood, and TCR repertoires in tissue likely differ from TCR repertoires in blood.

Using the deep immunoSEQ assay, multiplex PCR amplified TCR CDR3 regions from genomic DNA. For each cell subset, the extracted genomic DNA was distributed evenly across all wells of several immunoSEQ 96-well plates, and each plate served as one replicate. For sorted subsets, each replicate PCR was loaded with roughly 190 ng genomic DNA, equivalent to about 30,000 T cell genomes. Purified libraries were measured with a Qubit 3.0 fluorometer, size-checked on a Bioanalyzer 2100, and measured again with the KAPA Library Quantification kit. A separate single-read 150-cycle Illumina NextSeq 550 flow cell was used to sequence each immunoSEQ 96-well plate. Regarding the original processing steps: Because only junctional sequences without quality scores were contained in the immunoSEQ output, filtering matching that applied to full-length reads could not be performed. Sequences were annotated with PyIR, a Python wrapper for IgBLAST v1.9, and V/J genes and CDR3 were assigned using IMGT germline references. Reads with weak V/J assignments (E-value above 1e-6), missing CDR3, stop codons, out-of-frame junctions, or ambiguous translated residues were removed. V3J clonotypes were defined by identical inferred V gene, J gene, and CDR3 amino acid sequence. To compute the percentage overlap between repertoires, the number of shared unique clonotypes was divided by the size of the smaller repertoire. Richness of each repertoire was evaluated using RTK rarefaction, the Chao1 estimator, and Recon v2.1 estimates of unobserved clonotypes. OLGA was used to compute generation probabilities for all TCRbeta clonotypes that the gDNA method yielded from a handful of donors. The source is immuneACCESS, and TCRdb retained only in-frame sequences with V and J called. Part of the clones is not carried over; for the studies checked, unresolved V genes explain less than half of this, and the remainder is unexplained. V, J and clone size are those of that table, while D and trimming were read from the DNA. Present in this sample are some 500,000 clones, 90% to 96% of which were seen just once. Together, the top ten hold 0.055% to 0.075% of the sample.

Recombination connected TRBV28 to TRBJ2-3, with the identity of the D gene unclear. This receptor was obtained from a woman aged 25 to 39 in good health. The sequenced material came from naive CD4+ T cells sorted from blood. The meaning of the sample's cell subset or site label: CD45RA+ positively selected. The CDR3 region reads CASRSPLTQYF. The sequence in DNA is TGTGCCAGCCGAAGCCCCCTGACGCAGTATTTT.